Listed below are T cell receptor beta chains from one sample, sequenced in a study of spatial heterogeneity in lung cancer. In TCRdb, the 5' RACE reads were re-called with MiXCR into one record per CDR3 protein. The table records about 2,900 distinct CDR3 sequences, around an eighth of them present only once. Sequencing was performed on lung tumor tissue, taken at surgery. Every receptor here comes from a male donor with early-stage non-small cell lung cancer. Both conserved end residues are part of each CDR3. The D gene is left open where the match is weak. Clone size, where shown, is once, few, many, or a class for clones that have expanded.

clone size	D gene	V gene	J gene	CDR3 protein	CDR3 DNA
medium-sized	TRBD2	TRBV29-1	TRBJ2-3	CSVVRAGGTQYF	TGCAGCGTTGTAAGAGCGGGGGGGACGCAGTATTTT
few	TRBD1	TRBV20-1	TRBJ1-2	CSARKAGGNGYTF	TGCAGTGCTAGAAAGGCAGGGGGCAATGGCTACACCTTC
medium-sized	TRBD1	TRBV29-1	TRBJ2-7	CSARQGVTGKQYF	TGCAGCGCTAGACAGGGCGTCACGGGAAAGCAGTACTTC
few	-	TRBV11-2	TRBJ2-2	CASRSRTGSTGELFF	TGTGCCAGCAGGTCCAGGACGGGGTCCACCGGGGAGCTGTTTTTT
few	-	TRBV19	TRBJ1-5	CASSTPLATTGYNQPQHF	TGTGCCAGTAGTACCCCCTTAGCTACTACAGGGTACAATCAGCCCCAGCATTTT
few	TRBD1	TRBV4-1	TRBJ1-1	CASSRRQGADTEAFF	TGCGCCAGCAGCCGACGACAGGGGGCAGACACTGAAGCTTTCTTT
medium-sized	-	TRBV29-1	TRBJ2-3	CSVESGGNTQYF	TGCAGCGTTGAGTCTGGGGGAAATACGCAGTATTTT
medium-sized	TRBD2	TRBV10-3	TRBJ2-7	CAGGGTPYEQYF	TGTGCCGGGGGGGGGACCCCTTACGAGCAGTACTTC
medium-sized	-	TRBV29-1	TRBJ2-1	CSAGFGEQFF	TGCAGCGCCGGATTCGGTGAGCAGTTCTTC
-	-	TRBV6-5	TRBJ2-2	CASSYTVSNGELFF	TGTGCCAGCAGTTACACAGTATCGAACGGGGAGCTGTTTTTT
medium-sized	TRBD2	TRBV20-1	TRBJ2-7	CSARWAGGSYEQYF	TGCAGTGCTCGCTGGGCGGGGGGGTCCTACGAGCAGTACTTC
medium-sized	-	TRBV28	TRBJ2-3	CASSFRRGVDTQYF	TGTGCCAGCAGTTTTCGCAGGGGGGTAGATACGCAGTATTTT
medium-sized	-	TRBV6-1	TRBJ2-7	CASSQGLGQPYEQYF	TGTGCCAGCAGCCAAGGGTTAGGACAGCCCTACGAGCAGTACTTC
-	-	TRBV5-1	TRBJ2-7	CASSLGLIYEQYF	TGCGCCAGCAGCTTGGGACTCATCTACGAGCAGTACTTC
-	-	TRBV24-1	TRBJ2-3	CATSEPSTDTQYF	TGTGCCACCAGTGAACCCTCCACAGATACGCAGTATTTT
medium-sized	TRBD1	TRBV6-2/TRBV6-3	TRBJ1-2	CASSIDRVNGYTF	TGTGCCAGCAGTATCGACAGGGTAAATGGCTACACCTTC
few	TRBD1	TRBV10-3	TRBJ1-4	CAISETGTGDEKLFF	TGTGCCATCAGTGAGACCGGGACAGGGGACGAAAAACTGTTTTTT
medium-sized	-	TRBV12-3/TRBV12-4	TRBJ2-2	CASSLPVGELFF	TGTGCCAGCAGTTTACCAGTCGGGGAGCTGTTTTTT
few	TRBD2	TRBV12-3/TRBV12-4	TRBJ2-2	CASSRLARDGELFF	TGTGCCAGCAGCCGACTAGCTAGGGACGGGGAGCTGTTTTTT
few	TRBD1	TRBV13	TRBJ2-3	CASSGGQDGDTQYF	TGTGCCAGCAGCGGAGGACAGGACGGAGATACGCAGTATTTT
medium-sized	-	TRBV6-5	TRBJ2-2	CASSYIGRTGELFF	TGTGCCAGCAGTTACATCGGGAGAACCGGGGAGCTGTTTTTT
large	-	TRBV7-3	TRBJ2-3	CASSPGQSTDTQYF	TGTGCCAGCAGCCCAGGACAGAGCACAGATACGCAGTATTTT
medium-sized	TRBD1	TRBV20-1	TRBJ2-7	CSARGLPGQRHWVTYEQYF	TGCAGTGCTAGAGGGTTACCGGGACAGCGGCATTGGGTGACCTACGAGCAGTACTTC
medium-sized	TRBD1	TRBV18	TRBJ2-2	CASSRSGTGSAGELFF	TGTGCCAGCTCACGTTCCGGGACAGGGAGCGCCGGGGAGCTGTTTTTT
medium-sized	TRBD2	TRBV5-1	TRBJ2-1	CASSFGSGSGDEQFF	TGCGCCAGCAGCTTCGGAAGCGGGAGTGGGGATGAGCAGTTCTTC
large	-	TRBV6-5	TRBJ1-5	CASSPEGQPSSNQPQHF	TGTGCCAGCAGCCCCGAAGGACAGCCAAGTAGCAATCAGCCCCAGCATTTT
once	-	TRBV20-1	TRBJ2-5	CSALPSAIETQYF	TGCAGTGCCTTGCCTAGCGCGATCGAGACCCAGTACTTC
medium-sized	-	TRBV12-3/TRBV12-4	TRBJ1-6	CASSNGNSPLHF	TGTGCCAGCAGTAACGGGAATTCACCCCTCCACTTT
many	-	TRBV7-2	TRBJ2-7	CASSFPGAEQYF	TGTGCCAGCAGCTTTCCAGGGGCCGAGCAGTACTTC
few	-	TRBV7-3	TRBJ1-1	CASSRDGFMNTEAFF	TGTGCCAGCAGCCGGGACGGATTCATGAACACTGAAGCTTTCTTT
many	-	TRBV7-9	TRBJ1-2	CASSSGTSTGYTF	TGTGCCAGCAGCTCAGGGACTTCTACCGGCTACACCTTC
few	-	TRBV7-2	TRBJ2-1	CASSLEGGSYNEQFF	TGTGCCAGCAGCCTCGAAGGGGGCTCCTACAATGAGCAGTTCTTC
medium-sized	-	TRBV9	TRBJ2-2	CASSVERARSNTGELFF	TGTGCCAGCAGCGTAGAAAGAGCTAGATCGAACACCGGGGAGCTGTTTTTT
medium-sized	TRBD1	TRBV4-2	TRBJ1-2	CASSQLQGDIFGYTF	TGTGCCAGCAGCCAACTACAGGGGGACATATTTGGCTACACCTTC
-	TRBD2	TRBV7-8	TRBJ2-6	CASSFRLARANVLTF	TGTGCCAGCAGCTTTAGACTAGCCCGGGCCAACGTCCTGACTTTC
medium-sized	-	TRBV10-3	TRBJ2-6	CAAMGGPGANVLTF	TGTGCCGCGATGGGGGGACCTGGGGCCAACGTCCTGACTTTC
medium-sized	-	TRBV4-3	TRBJ1-6	CASSQDVGATYNSPLHF	TGCGCCAGCAGCCAAGACGTGGGGGCCACCTATAATTCACCCCTCCACTTT
-	-	TRBV7-2	TRBJ2-7	CASSPRGASMLYEQYF	TGTGCCAGCAGCCCCCGGGGGGCATCGATGCTATACGAGCAGTACTTC
large	-	TRBV6-4	TRBJ2-1	CASKQQARYNEQFF	TGTGCCAGCAAGCAGCAGGCCCGTTACAATGAGCAGTTCTTC
medium-sized	-	TRBV6-5	TRBJ1-2	CASSPGVRNYGYTF	TGTGCCAGCAGCCCAGGAGTACGTAACTATGGCTACACCTTC
-	-	TRBV4-1	TRBJ2-3	CASSQRYREAADTQYF	TGCGCCAGCAGCCAAAGATACAGGGAGGCCGCAGATACGCAGTATTTT
medium-sized	TRBD2	TRBV27	TRBJ2-7	CASGPGSGVTYEQYF	TGTGCCAGCGGCCCGGGTAGCGGGGTTACCTACGAGCAGTACTTC
medium-sized	TRBD2	TRBV2	TRBJ2-1	CASRSSGGGVLYNEQFF	TGTGCCAGCAGAAGCTCGGGAGGGGGGGTTCTCTACAATGAGCAGTTCTTC
medium-sized	-	TRBV30	TRBJ1-5	CAWSRRDRQPQHF	TGTGCCTGGAGTAGGAGGGATCGACAGCCCCAGCATTTT
medium-sized	-	TRBV5-1	TRBJ2-5	CASSLGGGAEETQYF	TGCGCCAGCAGCTTGGGTGGGGGGGCCGAAGAGACCCAGTACTTC
medium-sized	-	TRBV7-2	TRBJ2-3	CASSLGLDTQYF	TGTGCCAGCAGCTTAGGGCTGGATACGCAGTATTTT
medium-sized	TRBD1	TRBV11-1	TRBJ2-5	CASSPWTGGAETQYF	TGTGCCAGCAGCCCCTGGACAGGGGGCGCAGAGACCCAGTACTTC
medium-sized	-	TRBV7-2	TRBJ2-5	CASSIGETQYF	TGTGCCAGCAGCATCGGGGAGACCCAGTACTTC
medium-sized	TRBD1	TRBV20-1	TRBJ2-7	CSAARDRGNEQYF	TGCAGTGCTGCCCGGGACAGGGGGAACGAGCAGTACTTC
medium-sized	TRBD2	TRBV7-2	TRBJ2-2	CASSGTLAGGPATGELFF	TGTGCCAGCAGCGGTACCCTAGCGGGGGGGCCGGCCACCGGGGAGCTGTTTTTT
medium-sized	-	TRBV5-1	TRBJ2-1	CASSPLAPNNEQFF	TGCGCCAGCAGCCCCCTGGCGCCGAACAATGAGCAGTTCTTC
few	TRBD2	TRBV20-1	TRBJ2-5	CSARDLRLAEETQYF	TGCAGTGCTAGAGATCTGAGGCTAGCGGAAGAGACCCAGTACTTC
medium-sized	TRBD1	TRBV13	TRBJ1-1	CASSWGQTNTEAFF	TGTGCCAGCAGCTGGGGACAGACGAACACTGAAGCTTTCTTT